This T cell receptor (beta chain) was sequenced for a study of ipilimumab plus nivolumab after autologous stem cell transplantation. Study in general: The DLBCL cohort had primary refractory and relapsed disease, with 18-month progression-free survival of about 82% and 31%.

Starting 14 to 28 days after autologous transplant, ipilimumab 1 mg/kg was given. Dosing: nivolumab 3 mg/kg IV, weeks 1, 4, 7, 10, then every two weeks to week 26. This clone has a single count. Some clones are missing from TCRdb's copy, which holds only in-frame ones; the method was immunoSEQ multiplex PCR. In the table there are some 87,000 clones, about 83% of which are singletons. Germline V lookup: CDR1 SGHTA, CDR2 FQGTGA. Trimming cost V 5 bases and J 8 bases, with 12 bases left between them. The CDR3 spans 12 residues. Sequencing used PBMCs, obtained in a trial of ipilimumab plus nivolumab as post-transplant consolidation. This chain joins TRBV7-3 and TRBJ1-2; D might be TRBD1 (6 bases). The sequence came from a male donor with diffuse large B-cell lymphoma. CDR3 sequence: CASSETGGGYTF. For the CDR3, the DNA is TGTGCCAGCAGCGAGACAGGTGGCGGCTACACCTTC. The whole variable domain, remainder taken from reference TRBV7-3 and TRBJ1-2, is GAGVSQTPSNKVTEKGKYVELRCDPISGHTALYWYRQSLGQGPEFLIYFQGTGAADDSGLPNDRFFAVRPEGSVSTLKIQRTERGDSAVYLCASSETGGGYTFGSGTRLTVV.